These 5 T cell receptor beta chains were sequenced from one sample in a study of OX40 agonist ivuxolimab in advanced cancers. Profiled with immunoSEQ multiplex PCR; TCRdb holds only in-frame clones, not every one. The sample contains 20,000 to 25,000 clones, 80% to 90% of which appear only once. The input for sequencing was CD4+ or CD8+ T cells sorted from blood, taken in a trial of the OX40 agonist ivuxolimab. The receptors derive from an adult with an advanced solid tumor such as melanoma, head and neck, liver or kidney cancer.

The genes are TRBV7-2 and TRBJ1-6; D unclear. The length of the CDR3 is 15 residues. The germline V gene encodes CDR1 SGHTA and CDR2 FQGNSA. V dropped 2 bases and J dropped 6 bases, with 11 bases sitting between them. The chain's CDR3 is CASSLSPGVNSPLHF. CDR3 nucleotide sequence: TGTGCCAGCAGCTTAAGTCCGGGCGTTAATTCACCCCTCCACTTT.

The chain links TRBV11-3 to TRBJ2-7; 12 positions agree with TRBD2. Germline CDR1 reads SGHNT; CDR2 reads YENEEA. With 5 bases clipped from V and 10 bases from J, the junction kept 6 bases outside the gene matches. The CDR3 runs 13 residues. CDR3 sequence (DNA): TGTGCCAGCAGCCGACGACTAGCGGGAGCACAGTACTTC. Translated: CASSRRLAGAQYF.

V usage is TRBV9 and J usage is TRBJ2-2; 9 bases match TRBD1. This CDR3 is 15 amino acids long. CDR1 is SGDLS and CDR2 is YYNGEE in the germline V gene. J was trimmed by 4 bases and V by 3 bases; bases with no gene match: 4. CDR3 sequence reads: CASSGQGGRTGELFF. In DNA, the CDR3 is TGTGCCAGCAGCGGACAGGGGGGTCGCACCGGGGAGCTGTTTTTT. The full variable domain, with the rest looked up from reference TRBV9 and TRBJ2-2, is DSGVTQTPKHLITATGQRVTLRCSPRSGDLSVYWYQQSLDQGLQFLIQYYNGEERAKGNILERFSAQQFPDLHSELNLSSLELGDSALYFCASSGQGGRTGELFFGEGSRLTVL.

The rearrangement uses TRBV4-1 and TRBJ2-1; D is ambiguous. The CDR3 length is 15 residues. V lost 1 base and J lost 5, with 12 bases in between. Germline assignment: CDR1 MGHRA and CDR2 YSYEKL. CDR3 nucleotides: TGCGCCAGCAGCCAAGTCGGCGAGCCTAACAATGAGCAGTTCTTC. Translation gives CASSQVGEPNNEQFF.

J is TRBJ1-2 and V is TRBV18; no reliable D call. V lost 5 bases to trimming and J lost 4 bases, with 17 bases between them. Looked up from germline, CDR1 is KGHSH and CDR2 is LQKENI. There are 15 residues in the CDR3. The CDR3: CASSSTSSWGYGYTF. The DNA for the CDR3 is TGTGCCAGCTCATCGACGTCCTCCTGGGGCTATGGCTACACCTTC.